This TCR beta chain was captured in a study of Ad26.COV2.S vaccination and SARS-CoV-2 variants. Study at large: Intramuscularly, Ad26.COV2.S was given either once or twice, 56 days apart. General study points: There was a possibility that the TCR breadth and depth analyses underestimated total T cell responses.

As for this clone: Its antigen remains unknown.

The CDR3 contains 13 residues. V was trimmed by 0 bases and J by 4 bases, leaving 7 bases between them. Germline loops: CDR1 SGHAT, CDR2 FQNNGV. The table came from immunoSEQ multiplex PCR; TCRdb's copy has only in-frame clones and leaves some out. The table includes about 410,000 clones, around 89% detected once. Treatment indicated: roughly 18 received Ad26.COV2.S at low or high dose, single or two shots; 5 received placebo; per-sample allocation not given. Following the first vaccine or placebo injection, samples were taken on day 63. V and J are TRBV11-2 and TRBJ2-7; D unresolved. The receptor was isolated from a person aged 18-60 years who received the Ad26.COV2.S COVID-19 vaccine or a placebo. The sequences come from peripheral blood, collected in a trial of Ad26.COV2.S vaccine versus placebo. The CDR3 nucleotides are TGTGCCAGCAGCTTAGACAGATATTACGAGCAGTACTTC. It codes for CASSLDRYYEQYF.